The next 14 T cell receptor beta chains were all read from a single sample in a study of T cell responses to AZD1222 COVID-19 vaccine. The data were produced by immunoSEQ multiplex PCR, yet TCRdb's version contains in-frame clones alone and is incomplete. This table has approximately 150,000 clones, around 90% appearing once. The sample was peripheral blood, taken 28 days after the second AZD1222 dose. These receptors were obtained from an adult who received the AZD1222 COVID-19 vaccine.

In DNA form, the CDR3 reads TGCGCCAGCAGCCCTAGGACAGTCTATGGCTACACCTTC. It encodes CASSPRTVYGYTF. The chain combines TRBV4-1 with TRBJ1-2; a weak D match, TRBD1 (6 bases). The V end was cut by 4 bases, the J end by 4 bases, with 10 bases between. The CDR3 extends over 13 amino acids. Germline V gene lookup returns CDR1 MGHRA and CDR2 YSYEKL.

This rearrangement joins TRBV20-1 to TRBJ1-6; D is ambiguous. V lost 3 bases and J lost 7, with 10 bases in between. This CDR3 is built from 13 residues. Germline-derived CDR1 and CDR2 are DFQATT and SNEGSKA (reference sequence). Here the CDR3 reads CSASVGSNSPLHF. CDR3 in DNA: TGCAGTGCTAGTGTGGGCTCAAATTCACCCCTCCACTTT.

V gene TRBV4-3 combines with J gene TRBJ1-5, with TRBD1 as a possible D gene (5 bases). The CDR3 has 20 amino acids. Germline V gene lookup returns CDR1 LGHNA and CDR2 YSLEER. The ends were cut back, 0 bases at V and 0 bases at J, with 21 bases in the middle. CDR3 loop: CASSQEWRVGTFLSNQPQHF. The CDR3 nucleotides read TGCGCCAGCAGCCAAGAATGGCGTGTCGGGACGTTCCTTAGCAATCAGCCCCAGCATTTT.

The V gene is TRBV2, the J gene TRBJ2-7; D is unclear. The germline V gene encodes CDR1 SNHLY and CDR2 FYNNEI. The ends were cut back, 4 bases at V and 0 bases at J, with 4 bases in the middle. The CDR3 runs to 12 residues. CDR3 region: CASSGFSYEQYF. The CDR3 DNA sequence: TGTGCCAGCAGTGGGTTCTCCTACGAGCAGTACTTC. Using reference TRBV2 and TRBJ2-7 for the parts outside the CDR3, the full variable domain is EPEVTQTPSHQVTQMGQEVILRCVPISNHLYFYWYRQILGQKVEFLVSFYNNEISEKSEIFDDQFSVERPDGSNFTLKIRSTKLEDSAMYFCASSGFSYEQYFGPGTRLTVT.

The CDR3 protein is CASSPQGTGYGYTF. The CDR3 DNA is TGTGCCAGCTCACCACAGGGGACGGGCTATGGCTACACCTTC. This chain links TRBV18 with TRBJ1-2; the D gene is possibly TRBD1 (5 bases). This CDR3 comprises 14 residues. Trimming removed 1 base at V and 4 bases at J, with 10 bases between. Germline V gene lookup returns CDR1 KGHSH and CDR2 LQKENI.

Only one count was recorded for this clone. The chain carries TRBV3-1 (or the pseudogene TRBV3-2) and TRBJ2-7; a weak D match, TRBD1 (6 bases). CDR3 length: 12 residues. V gave up 5 bases and J gave up 6 bases, with 11 bases separating them. Germline assignment: CDR1 LGHDT and CDR2 YNNKEL (reference sequence). CDR3 nucleotides: TGTGCCAGCAGCTCTACAGGGTCCGAGCAGTACTTC. This gives the protein CASSSTGSEQYF.

This rearrangement joins TRBV27 to TRBJ1-2; 8 bases match TRBD1. CDR3 length: 17 residues. The V gene end was trimmed by 5 bases and the J gene end by 0 bases; junction bases not matched to a gene: 11. Germline V gene lookup returns CDR1 MNHEY and CDR2 SMNVEV (reference sequence). In nucleotides, the CDR3 is TGTGCCAGCAGTCCATGGACAGGGACAAGGGCTAACTATGGCTACACCTTC. Its protein is CASSPWTGTRANYGYTF.

The chain is built from TRBV6-6 and TRBJ1-2; D not certain. Trimming took 6 bases from V and 0 from J, leaving 8 bases between them. Germline values: CDR1 MNHNY, CDR2 SVGAGI (reference sequence). The CDR3 is 13 amino acids. CDR3 in DNA: TGTGCCAGCAGCCAAGCCGCTAACTATGGCTACACCTTC. Translated: CASSQAANYGYTF.

The chain combines TRBV20-1 with TRBJ1-1; no reliable D call. Germline V gene data show CDR1 as DFQATT and CDR2 as SNEGSKA (reference sequence). Trimming removed 0 bases from V and 8 bases from J, with 7 bases in between. The length of the CDR3 is 11 residues. The CDR3 spells CSAREVSEAFF. The CDR3 coding sequence is TGCAGTGCTAGAGAGGTCAGCGAAGCTTTCTTT.

J is TRBJ2-1 and V is TRBV2, with TRBD1 identical over 9 bases. The J segment lost 7 bases and the V segment lost 6 bases, leaving 10 bases of the junction unmatched. CDR1 is SNHLY, CDR2 FYNNEI, per germline. The CDR3 is made up of 15 amino acids. Written as DNA, the CDR3 is TGTGCCAGCAGCTCTTCCCGGGACAGGGCTAATGAGCAGTTCTTC. Residues: CASSSSRDRANEQFF.

This rearrangement joins TRBV6-6 to TRBJ2-1; 12 bases line up with TRBD2. CDR1 MNHNY and CDR2 SVGAGI come from the germline V gene (reference sequence). The CDR3 totals 16 residues. V was clipped by 0 bases and J by 3 bases; unmatched bases: 0. This CDR3 is CASSYSGLAGYNEQFF. The DNA of the CDR3 is TGTGCCAGCAGTTACTCGGGACTAGCGGGCTACAATGAGCAGTTCTTC.

This rearrangement joins TRBV6-6 to TRBJ2-2; D gene uncertain. V was shortened by 10 bases and J by 2 bases, with 14 bases between the two germline ends. Germline CDR1 is MNHNY and CDR2 is SVGAGI (reference sequence). This CDR3 is built from 14 residues. In nucleotides, the CDR3 is TGTGCCACCAGACGAGTAGTCAACACCGGGGAGCTGTTTTTT. This gives the protein CATRRVVNTGELFF.

This chain connects TRBV18 to TRBJ2-7, with D hard to call. Germline V lookup: CDR1 KGHSH, CDR2 LQKENI. The CDR3 spans 14 residues. The ends were cut back, 2 bases at V and 2 bases at J, with 10 bases in the middle. This chain's CDR3 is CASSPKESPYEQYF. CDR3 bases: TGTGCCAGCTCACCAAAGGAGTCCCCCTACGAGCAGTACTTC.

This chain links TRBV7-8 with TRBJ1-2; D unclear. V lost 0 bases to trimming and J lost 7 bases, with 12 bases between them. The CDR3 covers 14 residues. Looked up from germline, CDR1 is SGHVS and CDR2 is FQNEAQ. The CDR3 here is CASSLAWGSVGYTF. In nucleotides, the CDR3 is TGTGCCAGCAGCTTAGCTTGGGGTTCCGTTGGCTACACCTTC.